The source of this TCR beta chain is a study of blood T cell repertoires in COVID-19. Authors' methods: Amplification of reference gene primers was used by the study to estimate nucleated cell counts. Some clones are missing from TCRdb's copy, which holds only in-frame ones; the method was immunoSEQ multiplex PCR. V and J calls and clone size are as listed in that table; D and trimming were resolved from the DNA. The repertoire holds 150,000 or so clones, with roughly 87% as singletons. Germline CDR1 is MRHNA and CDR2 is SNTAGT. The CDR3 runs 15 residues. V dropped 6 bases and J dropped 3; count of bases not matched to a gene: 5.

This sequence joins TRBV6-4 and TRBJ2-1; 10 bases match TRBD1. What was sequenced was PBMCs or T cells enriched from blood (not recorded which). The TCR was taken from a middle-aged woman who had been exposed to COVID-19. CDR3 DNA sequence: TGTGCCAGCAGCGGAGGACAGGGGGGCTACAATGAGCAGTTCTTC. Translated, it gives CASSGGQGGYNEQFF.